These 26 T cell receptor beta chains share one sample of origin, sequenced in a study of CD8+CD57+ T cells in acquired aplastic anemia. The template used for profiling TCR beta VDJ and CDR3 was genomic DNA. Using its own MiXCR run on the reads, TCRdb lists one record per CDR3 protein. Among 150,000 to 200,000 distinct CDR3 sequences listed, approximately 60% were seen once. The sequencing input was sorted CD4+, CD8+, or CD8+CD57+ T cells (not recorded which) from PBMCs. The source is a human donor in good health.

The rearrangement uses TRBV7-8 and TRBJ2-2; 8 nucleotides match TRBD1. Germline V gene data show CDR1 as SGHVS and CDR2 as FQNEAQ. With 3 bases clipped from V and 5 bases from J, the junction kept 2 bases outside the gene matches. CDR3 length: 14 residues. As DNA, the CDR3 is TGTGCCAGCAGCTTCTACAGGGGGACCGGGGAGCTGTTTTTT. It yields the protein CASSFYRGTGELFF.

The rearrangement uses TRBV7-8 and TRBJ2-5; TRBD2 is a possible D gene (6 bases). Trimming cost V 5 bases and J 5 bases, with 15 bases left between them. The CDR3 sequence is 14 residues long. Germline V gene lookup returns CDR1 SGHVS and CDR2 FQNEAQ. The CDR3 sequence is CASSHRRGGETQYF. The CDR3 DNA follows: TGTGCCAGCAGCCACAGGAGGGGTGGGGAGACCCAGTACTTC.

This clonotype was counted many times. The chain has TRBV11-3 and TRBJ2-7; D unclear. Trimming took 2 bases from V and 4 from J, leaving 12 bases between them. CDR3 size: 14 residues. The germline V gene has CDR1 SGHNT and CDR2 YENEEA. The CDR3 DNA sequence: TGTGCCAGCAGCTTAAGGGATGCAGCTTACGAGCAGTACTTC. The encoded protein is CASSLRDAAYEQYF.

In regard to this clonotype: A read error may produce the germline difference seen at one junction end. J is TRBJ2-7 and V is TRBV5-1; maybe TRBD2 (6 bases). The germline V gene has CDR1 SGHRS and CDR2 YFSETQ. The CDR3 length is 15 residues. The CDR3 loop is CASSLGLGGTYKQYF. The DNA for the CDR3 is TGCGCCAGCAGCTTGGGCTTGGGGGGAACCTACAAGCAGTACTTC.

The J gene is TRBJ2-5, the V gene TRBV25-1; 10 bases are a match to TRBD1. V lost 4 bases, J lost 5 bases, and 7 bases stayed unmatched. This CDR3 spans 15 amino acids. CDR1 is MGHDK and CDR2 is SYGVNS in the germline V gene. Here the CDR3 reads CASSATTGGLETQYF. CDR3 coding DNA: TGTGCCAGCAGTGCCACGACAGGGGGCTTGGAGACCCAGTACTTC.

In this sample, this clonotype turned up a few times. The rearrangement links TRBV2 to TRBJ2-7; 9 bases are shared with TRBD2. Trimming took 2 bases from V and 1 from J; bases not matched to a gene: 3. Germline values: CDR1 SNHLY, CDR2 FYNNEI. This CDR3 contains 15 residues. This chain's CDR3 is CASSESSGDSYEQYF. CDR3 nucleotides: TGTGCCAGCAGTGAATCTAGCGGGGATTCCTACGAGCAGTACTTC.

The chain links TRBV7-3 to TRBJ2-1, with TRBD2 matching over 15 bases. Germline V CDR1 and CDR2: SGHTA, FQGTGA. The V gene end was trimmed by 1 base and the J gene end by 5 bases; junction bases not matched to a gene: 3. CDR3 size: 17 residues. The DNA of the CDR3 is TGTGCCAGCAGCTTAAGTCGGACTAGCGGGGGGGACAATGAGCAGTTCTTC. It encodes CASSLSRTSGGDNEQFF.

Notes on this clonotype: The junction and the germline gene differ at one end; a read error may be behind it. The chain combines TRBV5-5 with TRBJ2-7; unclear D gene. Per the germline V gene, CDR1 is SGHKS and CDR2 is YYEKEE (reference sequence). The CDR3 spans 14 residues. CDR3 in DNA: TGTGCCAGCGGCTTCCGTACCGGGTCCTACGAGCAGTACTTC. It encodes CASGFRTGSYEQYF.

This chain uses TRBV29-1 with TRBJ2-2; D is unclear. The germline V and J ends were trimmed by 5 bases and 8 bases, with 9 bases remaining between them. This CDR3 is 11 amino acids long. Germline CDR1 reads SQVTM; CDR2 reads ANQGSEA. The CDR3 here is CSVLGLGELFF. The CDR3 DNA reads as TGCAGCGTTTTGGGGTTGGGGGAGCTGTTTTTT.

This rearrangement joins TRBV15 to TRBJ2-7, with 11 positions matching TRBD1. Germline lookup yields CDR1 LNHNV and CDR2 YYDKDF (reference sequence). J lost 3 bases, V lost 3 bases, and 7 bases had no gene match. CDR3 length: 16 residues. Written as DNA, the CDR3 is TGTGCCACCAGCAGGGACAGGGGGCCGACCTACTACGAGCAGTACTTC. Residues: CATSRDRGPTYYEQYF.

This clonotype was detected many times. The chain employs TRBV6-5 and TRBJ2-2; no firm D call. The CDR3 spans 15 residues. Per the germline V gene, CDR1 is MNHEY and CDR2 is SVGAGI. The V end lost 2 bases, the J end lost 2 bases, and 9 bases lay between the germline ends. The CDR3 loop is CASSYEKVNTGELFF. The CDR3, as DNA: TGTGCCAGCAGTTACGAGAAAGTAAACACCGGGGAGCTGTTTTTT.

This rearrangement joins TRBV5-1 to TRBJ2-7; 7 bases fit TRBD1. Germline values: CDR1 SGHRS, CDR2 YFSETQ. There are 13 residues in the CDR3. V dropped 4 bases and J dropped 2; count of bases not matched to a gene: 3. CDR3 nucleotide sequence: TGCGCCAGCAGCACCGGGACAGCCTACGAGCAGTACTTC. Translating it yields CASSTGTAYEQYF.

The genes are TRBV9 and TRBJ2-3, with 8 bases identical to TRBD2. The CDR3 runs 15 residues. Germline V gene data show CDR1 as SGDLS and CDR2 as YYNGEE. V gave up 0 bases and J gave up 2 bases; unmatched junction bases: 2. The CDR3 coding sequence is TGTGCCAGCAGCGTAGGGACTAGCCTCACAGATACGCAGTATTTT. Its protein is CASSVGTSLTDTQYF.

The chain is built from TRBV20-1 and TRBJ2-1, with D maybe TRBD1 (7 bases). The CDR3 is made up of 12 amino acids. Germline V gene lookup returns CDR1 DFQATT and CDR2 SNEGSKA (reference sequence). Trimming stripped 7 bases from V and 7 bases from J, with 14 bases between. CDR3: CSVKGAGNEQFF. The CDR3, as DNA: TGCAGTGTTAAGGGGGCGGGGAATGAGCAGTTCTTC.

This clonotype is medium-sized (0.01 to 0.1%) by share. The rearrangement uses TRBV20-1 and TRBJ2-5, with 8 bases matching TRBD1. V lost 1 base to trimming and J lost 3 bases; unmatched junction nucleotides: 16. Looked up from germline, CDR1 is DFQATT and CDR2 is SNEGSKA (reference sequence). This CDR3 has 18 amino acids. The CDR3 nucleotides read TGCAGTGCTAGAGTCCCAGCCCGTAGACAGGGGCCGAAAGAGACCCAGTACTTC. Its protein product is CSARVPARRQGPKETQYF.

As for this clonotype: The conserved closing phenylalanine or tryptophan is absent in this CDR3, likely reflecting a read error. The rearrangement joins TRBV5-4 to TRBJ2-2, with D uncertain. Deletions cut 0 bases from V and 4 bases from J, with 10 bases between. The CDR3 is made up of 15 amino acids. Germline CDR1 reads SGHNT; CDR2 reads YYREEE (reference sequence). The CDR3 sequence is CASSLASQSTGELFL. The CDR3 coding sequence is TGTGCCAGCAGCTTGGCCAGTCAGAGCACCGGGGAGCTGTTTTTA.

The chain uses TRBV11-2 and TRBJ1-5; TRBD1 agrees at 7 bases. CDR1 and CDR2 from the germline V gene are SGHAT and FQNNGV. The CDR3 has 14 residues. With 5 bases clipped from V and 6 bases from J, the junction kept 7 bases outside the gene matches. The CDR3 here is CASSPDRLSQPQHF. The CDR3 coding sequence is TGTGCCAGCAGCCCGGACAGGCTCAGTCAGCCCCAGCATTTT.

This clonotype was seen more than once but under ten times. This chain uses TRBV7-3 with TRBJ2-5; either TRBD1 or TRBD2 may fit D (5 bases each). The CDR3 totals 15 residues. Germline assignment: CDR1 SGHTA and CDR2 FQGTGA. The V gene lost 4 bases and the J gene lost 1 base, with 13 bases spanning the gap. CDR3: CASSYATGLQETQYF. The CDR3 DNA follows: TGTGCCAGCAGCTACGCGACGGGGCTCCAAGAGACCCAGTACTTC. Drawing the rest from reference TRBV7-3 and TRBJ2-5, the complete variable domain is GAGVSQTPSNKVTEKGKYVELRCDPISGHTALYWYRQSLGQGPEFLIYFQGTGAADDSGLPNDRFFAVRPEGSVSTLKIQRTERGDSAVYLCASSYATGLQETQYFGPGTRLLVL.

J is TRBJ1-5 and V is TRBV6-1; D gene unclear. Germline CDR1 reads MNHNS; CDR2 reads SASEGT. V gave up 8 bases and J gave up 2 bases, with 7 bases separating them. The CDR3 consists of 12 residues. The CDR3 loop reads CASALGNQPQHF. The CDR3, as DNA: TGTGCCAGCGCCCTGGGCAATCAGCCCCAGCATTTT.

This clonotype was seen a few times. This chain links TRBV24-1 with TRBJ2-1; D remains ambiguous. This CDR3 spans 13 amino acids. Trimming left V 3 bases short and J 12 bases short, with 14 bases between. Germline CDR1 reads KGHDR; CDR2 reads SFDVKD. CDR3 sequence (DNA): TGTGCCACCAGTGATGCTATCACAATGAGGCAGTTCTTC. This codes for CATSDAITMRQFF.

The sample holds many counts of this clonotype. V usage is TRBV7-3 and J usage is TRBJ2-7; D is uncertain. Trimming pared 2 bases from V and 2 bases from J, leaving 7 bases between. CDR1 SGHTA and CDR2 FQGTGA come from the germline V gene. CDR3 length: 13 amino acids. CDR3 nucleotide sequence: TGTGCCAGCAGCTTAGCCCCCCCCTACGAGCAGTACTTC. Amino acids: CASSLAPPYEQYF. Full variable domain (remainder filled in from reference TRBV7-3 and TRBJ2-7): GAGVSQTPSNKVTEKGKYVELRCDPISGHTALYWYRQSLGQGPEFLIYFQGTGAADDSGLPNDRFFAVRPEGSVSTLKIQRTERGDSAVYLCASSLAPPYEQYFGPGTRLTVT.

The sample holds a few counts of this clonotype. The gene calls are TRBV27 and TRBJ1-1, with D uncertain. Per the germline V gene, CDR1 is MNHEY and CDR2 is SMNVEV (reference sequence). Trimming left V 1 base short and J 8 bases short, with 11 bases between. This CDR3 comprises 13 residues. The CDR3: CASSLYMGAEAFF. Written as DNA, the CDR3 is TGTGCCAGCAGTTTATACATGGGAGCGGAAGCTTTCTTT.

V usage is TRBV7-2 and J usage is TRBJ1-6, with a tentative D call TRBD1 (5 bases). Trimming stripped 1 base from V and 10 bases from J, with 17 bases between. The CDR3 consists of 16 residues. Germline V CDR1 and CDR2: SGHTA, FQGNSA. This CDR3 is CASSLDSIRRGSPLHF. The DNA for the CDR3 is TGTGCCAGCAGCTTAGATTCTATCAGAAGGGGATCACCCCTCCACTTT. Combining the CDR3 with reference TRBV7-2 and TRBJ1-6 gives the whole variable domain GAGVSQSPSNKVTEKGKDVELRCDPISGHTALYWYRQSLGQGLEFLIYFQGNSAPDKSGLPSDRFSAERTGGSVSTLTIQRTQQEDSAVYLCASSLDSIRRGSPLHFGNGTRLTVT.

This clonotype was detected many times. The CDR3 reads CASSLDRREYPGELFF. The CDR3 DNA sequence: TGTGCCAGCAGCTTAGATCGGCGGGAGTACCCCGGGGAGCTGTTTTTT. The chain is built from TRBV11-2 and TRBJ2-2, with 7 bases that match TRBD2. The germline V gene has CDR1 SGHAT and CDR2 FQNNGV. The CDR3 contains 16 residues. V lost 0 bases, J lost 6 bases, and 7 bases stayed unmatched.

Note on this clonotype: A junction boundary mismatches the germline segment, possibly from a read error. V and J are TRBV7-9 and TRBJ2-1; 9 positions match TRBD2. Germline V lookup: CDR1 SEHNR, CDR2 FQNEAQ (reference sequence). The CDR3 is 15 residues long. CDR3 sequence (DNA): TGTGGCAGCAGCTTAGTCAGCGGGAGGATGGGTGAGCAGTTCTTC. Protein sequence: CGSSLVSGRMGEQFF. Using reference TRBV7-9 and TRBJ2-1 for the parts outside the CDR3, the full variable domain is DTGVSQNPRHKITKRGQNVTFRCDPISEHNRLYWYRQTLGQGPEFLTYFQNEAQLEKSRLLSDRFSAERPKGSFSTLEIQRTEQGDSAMYLCGSSLVSGRMGEQFFGPGTRLTVL.

The chain recombines TRBV6-1 with TRBJ2-5; 9 bases map to TRBD1. Germline CDR1 and CDR2: MNHNS and SASEGT. The CDR3 extends over 14 amino acids. V was clipped by 5 bases and J by 5 bases; unmatched bases: 6. The CDR3 sequence is CASSPTGGLETQYF. CDR3 sequence (DNA): TGTGCCAGCAGTCCCACAGGGGGCTTGGAGACCCAGTACTTC.